Included here is one T cell receptor beta chain sequence, with context. Libraries were prepared by immunoSEQ multiplex PCR; TCRdb keeps only in-frame clonotypes and omits some of them. The sample has 50,000 to 70,000 clones; roughly 70% are singletons. V lost 6 bases, J lost 10 bases, and 9 bases stayed unmatched. From germline, CDR1 is MNHEY and CDR2 SMNVEV (reference sequence). The CDR3 spans 14 residues. The record originates from a study of T cell clones after liver transplantation. This TCR was sampled from a human patient who received a liver transplant. Some T cells may be provided by the graft donor. The chain couples TRBV27 to TRBJ2-1; 10 bases line up with TRBD2. The input for sequencing was CD4+ T cells from blood, taken at the approximately 15-month timepoint. For the CDR3, the DNA is TGTGCCAGCAGGCGGCTAGCGGGAGCAGGGGAGCAGTTCTTC. Its protein is CASRRLAGAGEQFF.